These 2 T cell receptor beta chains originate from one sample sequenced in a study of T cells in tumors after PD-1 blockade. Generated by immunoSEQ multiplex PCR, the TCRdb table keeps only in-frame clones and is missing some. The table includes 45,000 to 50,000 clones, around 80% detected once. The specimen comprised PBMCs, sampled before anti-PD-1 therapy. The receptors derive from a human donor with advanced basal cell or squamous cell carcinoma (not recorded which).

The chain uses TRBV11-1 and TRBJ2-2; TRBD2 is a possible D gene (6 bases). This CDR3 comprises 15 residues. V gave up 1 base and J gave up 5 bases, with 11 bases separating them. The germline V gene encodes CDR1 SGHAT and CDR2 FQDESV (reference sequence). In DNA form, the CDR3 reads TGTGCCAGCAGCTTAGGGGGACTGCAAACCGGGGAGCTGTTTTTT. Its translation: CASSLGGLQTGELFF.

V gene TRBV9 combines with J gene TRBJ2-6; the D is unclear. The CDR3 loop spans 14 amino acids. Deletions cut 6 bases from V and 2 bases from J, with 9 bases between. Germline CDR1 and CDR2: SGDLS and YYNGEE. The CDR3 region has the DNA TGTGCCAGCACCCCCGAAACTGGGGCCAACGTCCTGACTTTC. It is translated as CASTPETGANVLTF.